This T cell receptor (beta chain) was recovered during a study of blood T cell repertoires in COVID-19. Turning to the study itself: Samples of COVID-19 (acute and convalescent) were obtained from the United States, Italy and Spain. In each case, the material was cDNA or gDNA derived from T cells, B-cell-depleted T cells, or PBMCs.

After removal of 7 bases from V and 1 base from J, the junction contained 7 bases not matched to a gene. CDR3 length equals 15 residues. CDR1 and CDR2 (germline): MNHEY, SVGAGI. Per the original data handling: Quantification of nucleated cells was approximated via reference gene primer amplification. Assay used: immunoSEQ multiplex PCR; TCRdb lists only in-frame clones, some missing. Clonal size and the V and J genes are those of that table, whereas D and trimming came from the DNA. This table holds about 92,000 clones, around 84% found once. The sample holds a few counts of this clone. The genes are TRBV6-5 and TRBJ1-5; TRBD1 matches at 7 bases. Sequencing was performed on peripheral blood. The receptor was derived from an older man with acute or convalescent COVID-19. CDR3 nucleotides: TGTGCCAGCACCGGACAGGCCGGGAGCAATCAGCCCCAGCATTTT. Its translation is CASTGQAGSNQPQHF.